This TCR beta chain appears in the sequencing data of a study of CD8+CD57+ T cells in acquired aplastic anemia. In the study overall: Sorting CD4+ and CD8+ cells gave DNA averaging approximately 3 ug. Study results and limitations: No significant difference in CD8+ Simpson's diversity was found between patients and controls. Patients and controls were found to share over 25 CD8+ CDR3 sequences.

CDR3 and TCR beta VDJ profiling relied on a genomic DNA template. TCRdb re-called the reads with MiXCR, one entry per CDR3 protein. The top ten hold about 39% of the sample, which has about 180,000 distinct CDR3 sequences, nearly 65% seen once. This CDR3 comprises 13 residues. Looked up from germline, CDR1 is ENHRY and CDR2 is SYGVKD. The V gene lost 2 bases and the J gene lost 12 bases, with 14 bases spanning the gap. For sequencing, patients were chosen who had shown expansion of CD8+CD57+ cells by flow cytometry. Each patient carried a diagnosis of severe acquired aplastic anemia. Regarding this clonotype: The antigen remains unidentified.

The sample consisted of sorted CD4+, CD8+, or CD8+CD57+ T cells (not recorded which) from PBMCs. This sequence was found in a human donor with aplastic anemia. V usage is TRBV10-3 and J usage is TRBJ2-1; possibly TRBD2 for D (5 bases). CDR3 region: CAISEPSGSRQFF. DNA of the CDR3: TGTGCCATCAGTGAGCCGTCGGGGTCAAGGCAGTTCTTC.